This entry is about one TCR beta chain. The protocol was immunoSEQ multiplex PCR, while the TCRdb copy is restricted to in-frame clones and leaves out a portion. This table has tens of thousands of clones, roughly nine tenths appearing once. The CDR3 sequence is 14 residues long. Germline V lookup: CDR1 SEHNR, CDR2 FQNEAQ (reference sequence). Trimming removed 5 bases at V and 7 bases at J, with 17 bases between. This sample is drawn from a study of blood T cell repertoires in COVID-19. Turning to the study itself: PBMCs, B-cell-depleted T cells, or T cells provided the cDNA or gDNA that made up the material.

The origin of this receptor is a woman aged 55-70 years with COVID-19, enrolled during active disease. The source material was peripheral blood. This chain connects TRBV7-9 to TRBJ1-1, with unresolved D. The CDR3 region is CASSPVQIRHEAFF. The CDR3 DNA sequence: TGTGCCAGCAGCCCGGTGCAAATTCGTCATGAAGCTTTCTTT.